This T cell receptor beta chain was identified during a study of blood T cells in healthy people across ages. The amount of total RNA extracted per sample was at least 6 micrograms. This clonotype turned up a few times. Germline is not matched at one junction end, which may reflect a read error. The CDR3 totals 13 residues. Germline CDR1 reads SQVTM; CDR2 reads ANQGSEA. A J-beta primer mix and a sample-barcoded 5' primer were used in a second PCR of roughly 7 to 12 cycles. TCRdb recomputed calls from the 5' RACE reads with MiXCR, one row per CDR3 protein. The table has hundreds of thousands of distinct CDR3 sequences, roughly 25% seen once. These sequences were also reported in another study, on T cells of mothers and their children.

Sequenced: blood. The TCR sequence derives from a boy aged 10-17 years in good health. V and J are TRBV29-1 and TRBJ2-5; 10 nucleotides match TRBD1. TRBJ2-7 matches the DNA end more closely, so the J call is doubtful. CDR3: CSVEDRGRYEQYF. CDR3 coding DNA: TGCAGCGTAGAAGACAGGGGGCGTTACGAGCAGTACTTC.